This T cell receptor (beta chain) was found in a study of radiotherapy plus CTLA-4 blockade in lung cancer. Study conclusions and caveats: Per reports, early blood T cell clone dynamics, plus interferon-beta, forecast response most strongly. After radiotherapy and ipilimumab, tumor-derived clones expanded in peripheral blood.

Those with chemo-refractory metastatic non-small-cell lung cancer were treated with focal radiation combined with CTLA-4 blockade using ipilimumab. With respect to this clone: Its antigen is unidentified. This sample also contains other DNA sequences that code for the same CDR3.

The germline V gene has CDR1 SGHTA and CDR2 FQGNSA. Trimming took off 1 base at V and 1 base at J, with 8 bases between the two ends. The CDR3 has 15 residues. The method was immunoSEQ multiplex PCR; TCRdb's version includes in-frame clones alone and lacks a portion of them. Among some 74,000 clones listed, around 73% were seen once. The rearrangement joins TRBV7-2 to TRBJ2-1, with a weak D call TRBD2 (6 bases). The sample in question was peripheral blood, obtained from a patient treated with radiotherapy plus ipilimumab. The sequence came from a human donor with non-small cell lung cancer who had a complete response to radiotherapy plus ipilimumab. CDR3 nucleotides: TGTGCCAGCAGCTTAGACGGGAGTTCCTACAATGAGCAGTTCTTC. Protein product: CASSLDGSSYNEQFF.